This TCR beta chain was recorded in a study of CD8+CD57+ T cells in acquired aplastic anemia. The template for TCR beta VDJ and CDR3 sequence profiling was genomic DNA. One entry per CDR3 protein results from TCRdb running MiXCR on the reads. This table holds a few hundred thousand distinct CDR3 sequences, around 60% found once. This clonotype was seen many times. The junction had 7 bases not matched to a gene; V was cut back by 6 bases and J by 3 bases. Germline V lookup: CDR1 MNHEY, CDR2 SVGEGT. The CDR3 has 14 residues. The chain has TRBV6-2 or TRBV6-3 and TRBJ1-1, with TRBD1 identical over 7 bases. This TCR derives from a human donor with severe aplastic anemia or a healthy control (not recorded which). The sequencing sample was made of sorted CD4+, CD8+, or CD8+CD57+ T cells (not recorded which) from PBMCs. The DNA for the CDR3 is TGTGCCAGCAGCTTCGCAGGGGGGGACACTGAAGCTTTCTTT. It translates to CASSFAGGDTEAFF.